The rows below give T cell receptor beta chains drawn from one sample of a study of T cell changes during pregnancy in multiple sclerosis. The method was immunoSEQ multiplex PCR; TCRdb's version includes in-frame clones alone and lacks a portion of them. Here the sample spans almost 95,000 clones, around 90% being singletons. Source: peripheral blood, taken in the first trimester of pregnancy. Receptors originate from a female donor with multiple sclerosis, enrolled in a pregnancy study. Both conserved end residues are part of each CDR3. The D gene is left open where the match is weak. Part of the rows lack a size; the others show once, few, many or a class for expanded clones.

V	size	J	D	DNA	CDR3
TRBV5-1	.	TRBJ2-7	.	TGCGCCAGCAGCTTGGCCGAGCGATCCCCCTACGAGCAGTACTTC	CASSLAERSPYEQYF
TRBV10-3	few	TRBJ1-1	.	TGTGCCATCAGTGAGGGCAGGGACACTGAAGCTTTCTTT	CAISEGRDTEAFF
TRBV27	.	TRBJ1-4	.	TGTGCCAGCAGTGCCCTGGGGGCTACTAATGAAAAACTGTTTTTT	CASSALGATNEKLFF
TRBV28	.	TRBJ1-1	.	TGTGCCAGCAGTGTCCCCTTCGCCGCGGTCCTTAGTCAAGCTTTCTTT	CASSVPFAAVLSQAFF
TRBV7-2	.	TRBJ2-1	.	TGTGCCAGCAGCTTAGGTGGCACCACCAATGAGCAGTTCTTC	CASSLGGTTNEQFF
TRBV7-2	.	TRBJ2-1	TRBD2	TGTGCCAGCACTAGGACTAGCGGGCACAATGAGCAGTTCTTC	CASTRTSGHNEQFF
TRBV9	.	TRBJ2-1	.	TGTGCCAGCAGCGCGGACAATGAGCAGTTCTTC	CASSADNEQFF
TRBV5-4	.	TRBJ2-1	TRBD2	TGTGCCAGCAGCTACTTTCCTAGCGGGAGTCCCGATGAGCAGTTCTTC	CASSYFPSGSPDEQFF
TRBV6-5	few	TRBJ2-7	TRBD1	TGTGCCAGCAGTTCCCCCGGGACAGGGTTTAACGAGCAGTACTTC	CASSSPGTGFNEQYF
TRBV5-6	once	TRBJ2-1	TRBD1	TGTGCCAGCAGCCCTGGGGACAGATACAATGAGCAGTTCTTC	CASSPGDRYNEQFF
TRBV13	.	TRBJ2-1	TRBD1	TGTGCCAGCAGATACAGGGGTCGGAACAATGAGCAGTTCTTC	CASRYRGRNNEQFF
TRBV6-5	.	TRBJ2-1	TRBD1	TGTGCCAGCAGTTATCGACAGGGTCTCGGGAATGAGCAGTTCTTC	CASSYRQGLGNEQFF
TRBV27	few	TRBJ2-7	TRBD2	TGTGCCAGCAGTGCGGGAGGGGGCCGCTACGAGCAGTACTTC	CASSAGGGRYEQYF
TRBV10-3	.	TRBJ2-7	.	TGTGCCATCAGTGAGTCTAGCGGCGCTACTTCCTACGAGCAGTACTTC	CAISESSGATSYEQYF
TRBV28	.	TRBJ1-1	.	TGTGCCAGCAGTTTATTTGGGAGTGGCACTGAAGCTTTCTTT	CASSLFGSGTEAFF
TRBV9	.	TRBJ2-3	.	TGTGCCAGCAGCGTAGCTCCCGGTGCAGATACGCAGTATTTT	CASSVAPGADTQYF
TRBV9	.	TRBJ2-1	TRBD2	TGTGCCAGCAGCGTCCGGACGGGAAGGACTAGCGGATCCTACAATGAGCAGTTCTTC	CASSVRTGRTSGSYNEQFF
TRBV6-6	.	TRBJ2-7	.	TGTGCCAGCAGCCCCACAGGGCTAGGGTACGAGCAGTACTTC	CASSPTGLGYEQYF
TRBV19	.	TRBJ2-1	.	TGTGCCAGTAGTAGGAGGGCAGGAGACGGCCGGGAGCAGTTCTTC	CASSRRAGDGREQFF
TRBV28	.	TRBJ2-7	.	TGTGCCAGCAGACGGCCCGCTGGGCCCTACGAGCAGTACTTC	CASRRPAGPYEQYF
TRBV5-3	once	TRBJ2-5	TRBD2	TGTGCCAGAAAATTGGGGGGGTCCCAAGAGACCCAGTACTTC	CARKLGGSQETQYF
TRBV27	.	TRBJ2-3	TRBD1	TGTGCCAGCAGTCTCAGGGACAGACACACAGATACGCAGTATTTT	CASSLRDRHTDTQYF
TRBV19	.	TRBJ2-1	TRBD1	TGTGCCAGTAGTATACCGGTCGGACAGGGGACAAATGAGCAGTTCTTC	CASSIPVGQGTNEQFF
TRBV27	once	TRBJ1-2	.	TGTGCCAGCAGTCATTTGTCGGGTGATGGCTACACCTTC	CASSHLSGDGYTF
TRBV6-6	.	TRBJ1-2	.	TGTGCCAGCAGTTACAGTGGACAGCAGAACTATGGCTACACCTTC	CASSYSGQQNYGYTF
TRBV2	.	TRBJ2-3	.	TGTGCCAGCAGTGATCACTCCCTTTTGGGAGTTGCAGATACGCAGTATTTT	CASSDHSLLGVADTQYF
TRBV19	.	TRBJ2-2	TRBD1	TGTGCCAGTAGGGGGACAGGGGCGAGGGGGGAGCTGTTTTTT	CASRGTGARGELFF
TRBV11-2	.	TRBJ2-5	TRBD2	TGTGCCAGCAGCTTATTTCCTAGCGGGAGCCAAGAGACCCAGTACTTC	CASSLFPSGSQETQYF
TRBV27	.	TRBJ1-5	.	TGTGCCAGCAGTTTAAGCCAAAATCAGCCCCAGCATTTT	CASSLSQNQPQHF
TRBV28	.	TRBJ1-2	.	TGTGCCAGCAGTCCGGGGTTGGACTATGGCTACACCTTC	CASSPGLDYGYTF
TRBV7-9	.	TRBJ2-2	TRBD2	TGTGCCAGCAGCCCTCGGGGGGGCACCGGGGAGCTGTTTTTT	CASSPRGGTGELFF
TRBV5-4	.	TRBJ2-5	TRBD2	TGTGCCAGCAGCCCGGGGGGGGGTAAAAAGACCCAGTACTTC	CASSPGGGKKTQYF
TRBV4-2	.	TRBJ2-2	TRBD2	TGTGCCAGCAGCCAAGGATCTAGCGGAAACACCGGGGAGCTGTTTTTT	CASSQGSSGNTGELFF
TRBV6-1	.	TRBJ2-3	TRBD2	TGTGCCAGCAGGCTGGCGGGAGCGTTGACAGATACGCAGTATTTT	CASRLAGALTDTQYF
TRBV6-5	.	TRBJ1-2	.	TGTGCCAGCAGTTACTCGACCGGGTATGGCTACACCTTC	CASSYSTGYGYTF
TRBV30	.	TRBJ1-4	.	TGTGCCTGGAGGGACGGAGGAGGAAAACTGTTTTTT	CAWRDGGGKLFF
TRBV9	few	TRBJ1-1	.	TGTGCCAGCAGCGCCCGGGGGGGGTCCACTGAAGCTTTCTTT	CASSARGGSTEAFF
TRBV6-1	.	TRBJ2-7	.	TGTGCCAGCAGGATTAGGGGTACCTACGAGCAGTACTTC	CASRIRGTYEQYF
TRBV11-2	.	TRBJ2-2	TRBD1	TGTGCCAGCAGCTTGCGGACAGGGGGCGACACCGGGGAGCTGTTTTTT	CASSLRTGGDTGELFF
TRBV6-5	.	TRBJ1-2	TRBD1	TGTGCCAGCGGAGGGACAGGTCGAAGCTATGGCTACACCTTC	CASGGTGRSYGYTF
TRBV5-1	.	TRBJ1-1	.	TGCGCCAGCTCTAACGGGGGGATGAACACTGAAGCTTTCTTT	CASSNGGMNTEAFF
TRBV10-1	.	TRBJ2-5	TRBD2	TGCGCCAGCAGTCCGGTCCAGCGGGAGTATATCTCAGGAGAGACCCAGTACTTC	CASSPVQREYISGETQYF
TRBV10-3	.	TRBJ2-1	.	TGTGCCATCAGTGAGGTGACTAATGAGCAGTTCTTC	CAISEVTNEQFF
TRBV30	.	TRBJ1-2	.	TGTGCCTGGCATAATGGGAACAGGGCATCTGGCTACACCTTC	CAWHNGNRASGYTF
TRBV19	.	TRBJ2-7	TRBD2	TGTGCCAGTAGTAGTTCTAGCGGCTCCTACGAGCAGTACTTC	CASSSSSGSYEQYF
TRBV6-1	.	TRBJ2-7	TRBD2	TGTGCCAGCAGTGAGGAGTTTAGCGGGAGGGCCGGAGCCGAGCAGTACTTC	CASSEEFSGRAGAEQYF
TRBV7-6	.	TRBJ2-2	.	TGTGCCAGCAGCTTAAGTGCGGGCCTGAACACCGGGGAGCTGTTTTTT	CASSLSAGLNTGELFF
TRBV9	.	TRBJ2-1	TRBD2	TGTGCCAGCAGCGTAGCTAGCGGGAGGGCCTACAATGAGCAGTTCTTC	CASSVASGRAYNEQFF
TRBV4-1	.	TRBJ2-1	.	TGCGCCAGCAGCCAAGCTACCCTACGGAATGAGCAGTTCTTC	CASSQATLRNEQFF
TRBV30	.	TRBJ2-7	.	TGTGCCTGGAGTACCGGGGTGGAGTACGAGCAGTACTTC	CAWSTGVEYEQYF
TRBV28	.	TRBJ2-7	TRBD2	TGTGCCAGCAGCCCCCCGGGAGGAGGGACCTACGAGCAGTACTTC	CASSPPGGGTYEQYF
TRBV27	.	TRBJ2-1	TRBD2	TGTGCCAGCAGCGGGGGGGCGGGGTGGAATGAGCAGTTCTTC	CASSGGAGWNEQFF
TRBV5-6	.	TRBJ2-7	.	TGTGCCAGCAGCTATTTCGACAGGAACTACGAGCAGTACTTC	CASSYFDRNYEQYF
TRBV7-8	.	TRBJ2-4	.	TGTGCCAGCAGCCCTGGGGGGATCTTGGCCAAAAACATTCAGTACTTC	CASSPGGILAKNIQYF
TRBV4-1	.	TRBJ2-3	TRBD1	TGCGCCAGCAGCCAAGATCGGGGACAGGGGTCAGATACGCAGTATTTT	CASSQDRGQGSDTQYF